The 12 T cell receptor beta chains in this list originate from one sample, sequenced in a study of radiation and T cells in renal cell carcinoma (dated by TCRdb to 2020 to 2022). To prepare the library, the immunoSEQ multiplex PCR assay was applied. TCRdb stores this immuneACCESS table with in-frame sequences only. Part of the clones is absent; in the studies checked, under half of the shortfall reflects unresolved V genes, and no reason is known for the rest. This sample gives 130,000 to 150,000 clones in total; roughly nine tenths of them show up just once. The biggest ten clones account for around 4% of the sample. This sample's time point label indicates: baseline pretreatment blood. What the treatment or condition label conveys for this sample: 15 Gy SBRT to primary tumor, nephrectomy 4 weeks later. The sequences come from blood, collected from a patient whose treatment included radiotherapy and nephrectomy. The receptors originated from a woman in her 70s with renal cell carcinoma.

On this clone itself: In the same sample, other DNA sequences code for this CDR3. This chain links TRBV5-1 with TRBJ2-7; D is uncertain. V shed 4 bases and J shed 0 bases, with 8 bases lying between them. The CDR3 is 13 residues long. Germline V CDR1 and CDR2: SGHRS, YFSETQ. CDR3 bases: TGCGCCAGCAGCCTCGCCCCCTCCTACGAGCAGTACTTC. The encoded protein is CASSLAPSYEQYF.

The chain has TRBV5-4 and TRBJ2-1; no clear D. CDR1 and CDR2 (germline): SGHNT, YYREEE (reference sequence). The V gene lost 1 base and the J gene lost 4 bases, with 12 bases spanning the gap. This CDR3 is 15 amino acids long. The CDR3 loop is CASSLLTPGYNEQFF. The CDR3 coding sequence is TGTGCCAGCAGCTTGCTCACCCCCGGTTACAATGAGCAGTTCTTC.

The CDR3 spells CAGGQIRSYNSPLHF. For the CDR3, the DNA is TGTGCCGGCGGACAGATCCGATCCTATAATTCACCCCTCCACTTT. The chain is built from TRBV6-1 and TRBJ1-6; possibly TRBD1 for D (6 bases). The V and J ends lost 11 bases and 1 base respectively, with 15 bases between them. Germline lookup yields CDR1 MNHNS and CDR2 SASEGT. This CDR3 has 15 amino acids.

This clone was recorded once. V usage is TRBV28 and J usage is TRBJ1-2, with D unclear. Germline-derived CDR1 and CDR2 are MDHEN and SYDVKM. With 3 bases removed from V and 8 bases from J, the gap between germline ends came to 10 bases. The CDR3 runs to 12 residues. The CDR3 bases are TGTGCCAGCAGTTTGACATCCGGGGGCTACACCTTC. Protein: CASSLTSGGYTF.

The chain has TRBV15 and TRBJ2-1; D gene uncertain. The CDR3 has 14 residues. V was cut by 5 bases and J by 10 bases, with 18 bases left in between. Germline V gene sequence: CDR1 LNHNV, CDR2 YYDKDF (reference sequence). The CDR3 reads CATSRSYPQYEQFF. The CDR3 DNA reads as TGTGCCACCAGCCGGTCCTACCCCCAATACGAGCAGTTCTTC. The complete variable domain, with remaining parts taken from reference TRBV15 and TRBJ2-1, reads DAMVIQNPRYQVTQFGKPVTLSCSQTLNHNVMYWYQQKSSQAPKLLFHYYDKDFNNEADTPDNFQSRRPNTSFCFLDIRSPGLGDTAMYLCATSRSYPQYEQFFGPGTRLTVL.

The chain combines TRBV7-2 with TRBJ1-2; no firm D call. V gave up 1 base and J gave up 7 bases, with 7 bases separating them. Looked up from germline, CDR1 is SGHTA and CDR2 is FQGNSA. The length of the CDR3 is 12 residues. The CDR3: CASSLGVFGYTF. The CDR3 DNA is TGTGCCAGCAGCTTAGGAGTATTTGGCTACACCTTC. Full variable domain (rest looked up from reference TRBV7-2 and TRBJ1-2): GAGVSQSPSNKVTEKGKDVELRCDPISGHTALYWYRQSLGQGLEFLIYFQGNSAPDKSGLPSDRFSAERTGGSVSTLTIQRTQQEDSAVYLCASSLGVFGYTFGSGTRLTVV.

About this clone: Within the sample, other DNA sequences also encode this same CDR3. The chain carries TRBV20-1 and TRBJ1-1, with D hard to call. The CDR3 runs 11 residues. Between the trimmed V and J ends, which lost 6 bases and 2 bases, there was a span of 7 bases. Germline-derived CDR1 and CDR2 are DFQATT and SNEGSKA (reference sequence). For the CDR3, the DNA is TGCAGTGCCCCGGAAAACACTGAAGCTTTCTTT. Amino acids: CSAPENTEAFF.

The chain uses TRBV6-5 and TRBJ1-2; D not resolved. Germline loops: CDR1 MNHEY, CDR2 SVGAGI. The length of the CDR3 is 13 residues. The V gene lost 5 bases and the J gene lost 5 bases, with 12 bases spanning the gap. The CDR3 nucleotides are TGTGCCAGCAGTCCCCCCCCAGGTTATGGCTACACCTTC. Its translation is CASSPPPGYGYTF.

The V call is TRBV19, the J call TRBJ2-5; 8 nucleotides agree with TRBD1. Germline-derived CDR1 and CDR2 are LNHDA and SQIVND (reference sequence). The length of the CDR3 is 15 residues. V shed 5 bases and J 5 bases; nucleotides not matched to a gene: 10. The CDR3 spells CASSPRQGTSETQYF. CDR3 in DNA: TGTGCCAGTAGTCCTCGACAGGGGACGTCGGAGACCCAGTACTTC.

This clone was seen once. The chain employs TRBV2 and TRBJ2-3; possibly TRBD1 for D (6 bases). The CDR3 spans 17 residues. The V end was cut by 4 bases, the J end by 3 bases, with 20 bases between. Germline CDR1 is SNHLY and CDR2 is FYNNEI. The CDR3 reads CASSGSRGGIGTDTQYF. CDR3 DNA sequence: TGTGCCAGCAGTGGTTCTCGTGGGGGCATCGGGACAGATACGCAGTATTTT. The full variable domain, with the rest looked up from reference TRBV2 and TRBJ2-3, is EPEVTQTPSHQVTQMGQEVILRCVPISNHLYFYWYRQILGQKVEFLVSFYNNEISEKSEIFDDQFSVERPDGSNFTLKIRSTKLEDSAMYFCASSGSRGGIGTDTQYFGPGTRLTVL.

The chain couples TRBV5-1 to TRBJ1-1; 7 positions agree with TRBD1. The CDR3 spans 14 residues. Germline values: CDR1 SGHRS, CDR2 YFSETQ. Trimming took 4 bases from V and 2 from J; bases not matched to a gene: 5. The CDR3 nucleotides read TGCGCCAGCAGCCCCAGGGGGGATAACACTGAAGCTTTCTTT. Its translation is CASSPRGDNTEAFF. Based on the CDR3 plus reference TRBV5-1 and TRBJ1-1, the full variable domain is KAGVTQTPRYLIKTRGQQVTLSCSPISGHRSVSWYQQTPGQGLQFLFEYFSETQRNKGNFPGRFSGRQFSNSRSEMNVSTLELGDSALYLCASSPRGDNTEAFFGQGTRLTVV.

The V and J genes are TRBV7-2 and TRBJ2-6, with D unclear. From germline, CDR1 is SGHTA and CDR2 FQGNSA. Trimming stripped 2 bases from V and 2 bases from J, with 4 bases between. This CDR3 is built from 14 residues. CDR3 sequence: CASSLNPGANVLTF. The CDR3 DNA follows: TGTGCCAGCAGCTTAAACCCTGGGGCCAACGTCCTGACTTTC.